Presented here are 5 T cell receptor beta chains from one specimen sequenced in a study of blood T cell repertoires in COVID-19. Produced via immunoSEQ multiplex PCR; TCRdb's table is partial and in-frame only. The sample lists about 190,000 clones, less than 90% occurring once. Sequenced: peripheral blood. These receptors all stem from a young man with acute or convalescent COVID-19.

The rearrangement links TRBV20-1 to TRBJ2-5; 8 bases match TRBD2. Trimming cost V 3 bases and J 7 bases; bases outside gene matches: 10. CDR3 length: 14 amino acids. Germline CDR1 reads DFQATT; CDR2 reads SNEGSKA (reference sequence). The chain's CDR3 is CSASLRGVYRTQYF. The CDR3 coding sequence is TGCAGTGCTAGTCTGCGGGGGGTTTATCGGACCCAGTACTTC.

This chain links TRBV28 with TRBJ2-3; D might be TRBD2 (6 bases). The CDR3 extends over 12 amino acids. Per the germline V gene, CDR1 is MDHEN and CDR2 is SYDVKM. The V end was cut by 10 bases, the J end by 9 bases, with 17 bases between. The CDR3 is CATRREEWTQYF. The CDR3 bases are TGTGCCACCAGAAGGGAGGAGTGGACGCAGTATTTT.

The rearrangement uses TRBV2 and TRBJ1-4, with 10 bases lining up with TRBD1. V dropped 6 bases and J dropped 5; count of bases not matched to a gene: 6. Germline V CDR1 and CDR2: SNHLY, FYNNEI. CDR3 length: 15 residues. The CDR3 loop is CASSRMTGGNEKLFF. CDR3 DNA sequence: TGTGCCAGCAGCCGCATGACAGGGGGCAATGAAAAACTGTTTTTT.

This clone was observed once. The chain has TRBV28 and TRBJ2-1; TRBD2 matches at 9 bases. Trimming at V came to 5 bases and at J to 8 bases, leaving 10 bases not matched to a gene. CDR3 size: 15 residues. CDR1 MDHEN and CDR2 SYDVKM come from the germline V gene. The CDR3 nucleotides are TGTGCCAGCAGTCCCCGTAGCGGGAGAAGGTATGAGCAGTTCTTC. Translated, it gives CASSPRSGRRYEQFF.

The CDR3: CASSSMGDSYEQYF. CDR3 nucleotide sequence: TGTGCCAGCAGTTCAATGGGTGACAGCTACGAGCAGTACTTC. The rearrangement joins TRBV27 to TRBJ2-7; D possibly corresponds to TRBD1 (5 bases). There are 14 residues in the CDR3. The V and J ends lost 4 bases and 3 bases respectively, with 13 bases between them. Germline assignment: CDR1 MNHEY and CDR2 SMNVEV (reference sequence).